The clone carrying this T cell receptor (beta chain) has a single count. What it binds is not known. This CDR3 comprises 16 residues. With 5 bases clipped from V and 6 bases from J, the junction kept 11 bases outside the gene matches. Germline V gene sequence: CDR1 LNHDA, CDR2 SQIVND (reference sequence). Documented time point: pre-treatment sample, taken before nivolumab and TIL therapy. Tumor tissue came from excised metastases, mostly pleural nodules or supraclavicular lymph nodes. This was the immunoSEQ v3 assay. Survey-level samples got 2 million or so read pairs; deep-level samples got about 5-6 million. Profiling relied on immunoSEQ multiplex PCR, and the TCRdb table lists in-frame clones only, not all of them. Of 95,000 or so clones listed, around three fifths are singletons. These data are taken from a study of TIL therapy for anti-PD-1-resistant metastatic lung cancer. General observations from the study: Compared with baseline intratumoral T cells, expanded TIL cultures were more clonal and less diverse (approximately 6.4% vs 31%).

The sample here was tumor tissue, taken at baseline. This TCR derives from a person between 25 and 79 years old with non-small cell lung cancer. The gene calls are TRBV19 and TRBJ2-1; TRBD1 agrees at 9 bases. CDR3 coding DNA: TGTGCCAGTAGTGCCAACTCCGGGACAGGGCTCAATGAGCAGTTCTTC. This translates into CASSANSGTGLNEQFF.